Listed below are T cell receptor beta chains from one sample, sequenced in a study of human T cells and chemical hapten exposure. TCRdb independently ran MiXCR on the RACE reads; one entry per CDR3 protein. The sample carries around 99,000 distinct CDR3 sequences, about 10% recorded once. Here the sequenced sample was whole blood, taken in connection with sensitization to the hapten diphenylcyclopropenone (DPC). The receptors derive from a man aged 35-49 years with alopecia areata. Some clones in this sample may be carry-over from other donors' samples. The CDR3 runs from the conserved cysteine through the conserved F or W. D genes are given only for firm matches. Some rows have no size entry. The others give once, few or many, or a class for an expanded clone.

>TRBJ2-6|NA|TRBV7-9|18|NA
TGTGCCAGCAGCTCCCAGAGGGGGGTTACCTCTGGGGCCAACGTCCTGACTTTC
CASSSQRGVTSGANVLTF
>TRBJ1-5|NA|TRBV28|15|NA
TGTGCCAGCCACTCCCTAGAACAGGGCGGACAGCCCCAGCATTTT
CASHSLEQGGQPQHF
>TRBJ1-2|TRBD1|TRBV4-2|14|few
TGTGCCAGCAGTCCGACAGGGGGCAGGGATGGCTACACCTTC
CASSPTGGRDGYTF
>TRBJ1-2|TRBD1|TRBV5-1|16|NA
TGCGCCAGCAGCTTGGTTACAGGGGGCGCCACCTATGGCTACACCTTC
CASSLVTGGATYGYTF
>TRBJ2-3|NA|TRBV29-1|17|few
TGCAGCGTTGAAGATCTCGTAGGACTCGCGGGCCCAGATACGCAGTATTTT
CSVEDLVGLAGPDTQYF
>TRBJ1-6|NA|TRBV4-3|17|NA
TGCGCCAGCAGCCAAGATAATTGGCCCGCGGGAAATTCACCCCTCCACTTT
CASSQDNWPAGNSPLHF
>TRBJ1-5|TRBD1|TRBV2|15|many
TGTGCCAGCAGTCAACGGGACAGGGGTGATCAGCCCCAGCATTTT
CASSQRDRGDQPQHF
>TRBJ2-1|TRBD2|TRBV14|17|NA
TGTGCCAGCAGCCAGGGACTAGCGGGAGGAGGGAACAATGAGCAGTTCTTC
CASSQGLAGGGNNEQFF
>TRBJ1-2|NA|TRBV11-3|12|many
TGTGCCAGCAGCTTAGCTCCGAATAGCTACACCTTC
CASSLAPNSYTF
>TRBJ2-3|NA|TRBV7-2|15|few
TGTGCCAGCAGCGGGGACTTCGGGAGCACAGATACGCAGTATTTT
CASSGDFGSTDTQYF
>TRBJ2-1|NA|TRBV3-1|15|few
TGTGCCAGCAGCCCAGGGACGGCTACCTACAATGAGCAGTTCTTC
CASSPGTATYNEQFF
>TRBJ2-7|TRBD2|TRBV28|15|NA
TGTGCCAGCAATGCCCTAGCGGGAATCTCCTACGAGCAGTACTTC
CASNALAGISYEQYF
>TRBJ2-5|NA|TRBV18|15|few
TGTGCCAGCTCACCACCGCCGGGAGCGGTCGAGACCCAGTACTTC
CASSPPPGAVETQYF
>TRBJ2-7|TRBD2|TRBV4-3|18|NA
TGCGCCAGCAGCCAAGAGGCTAGCGGGAGGGCCCGCTCGTACGAGCAGTACTTC
CASSQEASGRARSYEQYF
>TRBJ1-2|NA|TRBV6-6|14|many
TGTGCCAGCAGCCCTGGGTCCAGGAGGTATGGCTACACCTTC
CASSPGSRRYGYTF
>TRBJ2-7|TRBD1|TRBV28|16|few
TGTGCCAGCAGAGGAGGTGGGACAGGGGGCCACTACGAGCAGTACTTC
CASRGGGTGGHYEQYF
>TRBJ2-1|TRBD1|TRBV4-1|12|many
TGCGCCAGCAGCCACCCGGGACAGCAGCAGTTCTTC
CASSHPGQQQFF
>TRBJ1-1|TRBD1|TRBV10-3|14|NA
TGTGCCATCAGTGCGGGACAGGGGACCACTGAAGCTTTCTTT
CAISAGQGTTEAFF
>TRBJ1-5|TRBD1|TRBV6-1|15|many
TGTGCCAGCAAAACGGGACAGGGAATCTGGCAGCCCCAGCATTTT
CASKTGQGIWQPQHF
>TRBJ2-7|NA|TRBV28|14|NA
TGTGCCAGCAGTTCGGTAGGGTTCGGCTACGAGCAGTACTTC
CASSSVGFGYEQYF
>TRBJ2-1|NA|TRBV5-8|14|few
TGTGCCAGCAGCCCCCTGGCTCGCATTAATGAGCAGTTCTTC
CASSPLARINEQFF
>TRBJ2-2|TRBD2|TRBV29-1|17|few
TGCAGCGCATCCTCCCCTGGGCTAGCGGGAAACACCGGGGAGCTGTTTTTT
CSASSPGLAGNTGELFF